A single sample gave rise to the 16 T cell receptor beta chains below, sequenced in a study of cytomegalovirus exposure and HLA in healthy donors. The PCR ran on 60 Vbeta and 13 Jbeta primers. TCRdb's table, derived via immunoSEQ multiplex PCR, lists solely in-frame clones and lacks some. This repertoire comprises 95,000 to 150,000 clones; its ten largest clones make up 1%. Sequencing input: PBMCs. Receptors were obtained from a man between 18 and 29 years old in good health and CMV-seronegative.

V usage is TRBV7-2 and J usage is TRBJ1-5, with D tentatively TRBD1 (5 bases). Trimming shortened V by 1 base and J by 3 bases, and 13 bases separated the two germline ends. Germline values: CDR1 SGHTA, CDR2 FQGNSA. This CDR3 is built from 16 residues. As DNA, the CDR3 is TGTGCCAGCAGCTTAGATGCTTCAGGGCACAATCAGCCCCAGCATTTT. It translates to CASSLDASGHNQPQHF.

V and J are TRBV7-9 and TRBJ1-2, with D possibly matching TRBD1 (6 bases). Per germline, CDR1 SEHNR and CDR2 FQNEAQ (reference sequence). V was pared by 5 bases and J by 0 bases, with 16 bases between. The CDR3 runs to 16 residues. CDR3 protein: CASSNAREGANYGYTF. CDR3 sequence (DNA): TGTGCCAGCAGCAACGCCAGAGAGGGGGCTAACTATGGCTACACCTTC.

The chain joins TRBV7-2 to TRBJ1-1; possibly TRBD1 for D (6 bases). There are 14 residues in the CDR3. The germline V gene encodes CDR1 SGHTA and CDR2 FQGNSA. Trimming removed 4 bases at V and 0 bases at J, with 9 bases between. The CDR3 region is CASSSGQLNTEAFF. CDR3 DNA sequence: TGTGCCAGCAGCTCCGGACAGCTGAACACTGAAGCTTTCTTT.

The rearrangement uses TRBV11-1 and TRBJ2-1, with D uncertain. V was cut by 5 bases and J by 9 bases, with 14 bases left in between. Germline assignment: CDR1 SGHAT and CDR2 FQDESV (reference sequence). The length of the CDR3 is 13 residues. This CDR3 reads CASSPSRGGEQFF. The CDR3 DNA is TGTGCCAGCAGCCCAAGTCGCGGCGGTGAGCAGTTCTTC.

The chain carries TRBV5-1 and TRBJ2-1, with 10 bases that match TRBD1. Germline V gene lookup returns CDR1 SGHRS and CDR2 YFSETQ. The CDR3 is 15 amino acids. The J segment lost 5 bases and the V segment lost 0 bases, leaving 2 bases of the junction unmatched. The CDR3 here is CASSLEGQGNNEQFF. The CDR3 bases are TGCGCCAGCAGCTTGGAGGGACAGGGGAACAATGAGCAGTTCTTC.

This chain links TRBV27 with TRBJ2-7; D is possibly TRBD1 (5 bases). The CDR3 has 13 residues. Looked up from germline, CDR1 is MNHEY and CDR2 is SMNVEV (reference sequence). The V end was cut by 2 bases, the J end by 2 bases, with 7 bases between. The CDR3 sequence: CASSLDRAYEQYF. The CDR3 DNA is TGTGCCAGCAGTTTAGACAGAGCCTACGAGCAGTACTTC.

This rearrangement joins TRBV5-4 to TRBJ2-7, with TRBD1 matching 9 bases. The CDR3 runs 14 residues. Germline CDR1 SGHNT, CDR2 YYREEE (reference sequence). Trimming removed 5 bases from V and 3 bases from J; junction bases left unmatched: 6. Here the CDR3 reads CASSSDRGLYEQYF. The CDR3 DNA reads TGTGCCAGCAGTTCGGACAGGGGCCTCTACGAGCAGTACTTC.

The chain carries TRBV9 and TRBJ2-5, with D maybe TRBD2 (6 bases). Germline lookup yields CDR1 SGDLS and CDR2 YYNGEE. Deletions cut 3 bases from V and 7 bases from J, with 19 bases between. This CDR3 spans 15 amino acids. This CDR3 is CASSAYGTSEGTQYF. The CDR3 region has the DNA TGTGCCAGCAGCGCTTATGGGACTTCCGAAGGGACCCAGTACTTC. Together with reference TRBV9 and TRBJ2-5, the CDR3 gives the full variable domain: DSGVTQTPKHLITATGQRVTLRCSPRSGDLSVYWYQQSLDQGLQFLIQYYNGEERAKGNILERFSAQQFPDLHSELNLSSLELGDSALYFCASSAYGTSEGTQYFGPGTRLLVL.

The gene calls are TRBV6-1 and TRBJ1-5, with TRBD1 as a possible D gene (6 bases). The CDR3 is 16 residues long. V lost 1 base and J lost 7, with 17 bases in between. Germline CDR1 and CDR2: MNHNS and SASEGT. The CDR3 region is CASSEDRVRFTQPQHF. The DNA of the CDR3 is TGTGCCAGCAGTGAAGACAGGGTTCGGTTTACGCAGCCCCAGCATTTT.

This chain joins TRBV5-6 and TRBJ2-1, with 15 bases aligning to TRBD2. This CDR3 spans 16 amino acids. Germline V gene lookup returns CDR1 SGHDT and CDR2 YYEEEE. The V and J ends lost 1 base and 7 bases, in that order; junction bases with no gene match: 3. The CDR3 spells CASSLRTSGRGNEQFF. CDR3 bases: TGTGCCAGCAGCTTGCGGACTAGCGGGAGGGGGAATGAGCAGTTCTTC.

CDR3 nucleotides: TGTGCCAGCAGTTTAAGGGACTCCGTTCGGCCCCAGCATTTT. Protein sequence: CASSLRDSVRPQHF. This sequence joins TRBV27 and TRBJ1-5; D is perhaps TRBD1 (5 bases). The V gene lost 2 bases and the J gene lost 9 bases, with 14 bases spanning the gap. The CDR3 has 14 residues. Germline V CDR1 and CDR2: MNHEY, SMNVEV (reference sequence).

J is TRBJ2-5 and V is TRBV5-1; 8 bases match TRBD1. J lost 5 bases, V lost 4 bases, and 7 bases had no gene match. The CDR3 extends over 14 amino acids. Germline values: CDR1 SGHRS, CDR2 YFSETQ. CDR3 sequence: CASSTRTGWETQYF. In nucleotides, the CDR3 is TGCGCCAGCAGCACGCGGACAGGGTGGGAGACCCAGTACTTC. Combining the CDR3 with reference TRBV5-1 and TRBJ2-5 gives the whole variable domain KAGVTQTPRYLIKTRGQQVTLSCSPISGHRSVSWYQQTPGQGLQFLFEYFSETQRNKGNFPGRFSGRQFSNSRSEMNVSTLELGDSALYLCASSTRTGWETQYFGPGTRLLVL.

The chain joins TRBV6-1 to TRBJ1-5; the match to TRBD1 covers 10 bases. CDR1 is MNHNS, CDR2 SASEGT, per germline. J lost 7 bases, V lost 4 bases, and 4 bases had no gene match. This CDR3 is built from 14 residues. DNA for the CDR3: TGTGCCAGCAGTGGACAGGGGGCGCGGCAGCCCCAGCATTTT. It specifies CASSGQGARQPQHF.

The chain uses TRBV6-5 and TRBJ1-4; D is perhaps TRBD1 (5 bases). There are 14 residues in the CDR3. Germline CDR1 and CDR2: MNHEY and SVGAGI. Deletions cut 6 bases from V and 8 bases from J, with 16 bases between. The CDR3: CASRGTGVREKLFF. CDR3 sequence (DNA): TGTGCCAGCAGAGGGACGGGGGTGAGGGAAAAACTGTTTTTT.

This sequence joins TRBV18 and TRBJ2-7, with D tentatively TRBD2 (7 bases). Germline CDR1 and CDR2: KGHSH and LQKENI. The CDR3 is 14 amino acids. Trimming left V 4 bases short and J 4 bases short, with 14 bases between. This CDR3 is CASSRRGGEYEQYF. In nucleotides, the CDR3 is TGTGCCAGCTCACGAAGAGGGGGGGAATACGAGCAGTACTTC.

The genes are TRBV7-9 and TRBJ1-4, with TRBD1 as a possible D gene (6 bases). The CDR3 runs to 15 residues. V lost 5 bases to trimming and J lost 0 bases, with 10 bases between them. CDR1 SEHNR and CDR2 FQNEAQ come from the germline V gene (reference sequence). This CDR3 is CASSEWTATNEKLFF. CDR3 coding DNA: TGTGCCAGCAGCGAATGGACAGCAACTAATGAAAAACTGTTTTTT.